Given below is one TCR beta chain in context. Antigen unknown. From germline, CDR1 is PRHDT and CDR2 FYEKMQ (reference sequence). Trimming removed 5 bases at V and 0 bases at J, with 12 bases between. The CDR3 loop spans 15 amino acids. The authors ran the assay at deep level. Profiled with immunoSEQ multiplex PCR; TCRdb holds only in-frame clones, not every one. The sample records approximately 2,200,000 clones, just over 90% being singletons. The sample originates from a study of shared clonotypes between healthy human individuals. Study-wide results and caveats: The study found roughly 5% of naive CD4 clonotypes shared across four donors. The small donor group covered limited genetic and exposure diversity.

As defined, naive CD8 cells were CD45RO-negative and positively selected for CCR7, with terminally differentiated effector memory CD45RA+ cells excluded. Specimen: naive CD8+ T cells from PBMCs. The sequence came from a man aged 18 to 29 in good health. Some clones in this sample may be carry-over from other donors' samples. The V and J genes are TRBV13 and TRBJ2-3; D is possibly TRBD1 (5 bases). For the CDR3, the DNA is TGTGCCAGCAGCGAGAACCGACAGAGCACAGATACGCAGTATTTT. It specifies CASSENRQSTDTQYF.